A single sample is the source of the 8 T cell receptor beta chains below, sequenced in a study of blood T cell repertoires in COVID-19. The repertoire was sequenced with immunoSEQ multiplex PCR; TCRdb's copy has only in-frame clones and lacks some. The table lists under 300,000 clones, roughly 84% of them singletons. Sequencing was carried out using peripheral blood. The receptor source for this set is a woman aged 40 to 50 with active or convalescent COVID-19.

The CDR3 loop is CATSSGDYGYTF. Here the CDR3 DNA reads TGTGCCACCAGTTCGGGAGACTATGGCTACACCTTC. The chain recombines TRBV24-1 with TRBJ1-2; D gene unclear. The CDR3 is made up of 12 amino acids. Germline V gene lookup returns CDR1 KGHDR and CDR2 SFDVKD. The V end was cut by 6 bases, the J end by 3 bases, with 7 bases between.

The chain has TRBV4-2 and TRBJ2-1; 10 bases are shared with TRBD2. Germline CDR1 reads LGHNA; CDR2 reads YNFKEQ. CDR3 length equals 18 residues. The V and J ends lost 0 bases and 6 bases, in that order; junction bases with no gene match: 11. The CDR3 protein is CASSQDRGSGGAINEQFF. The CDR3 nucleotides are TGTGCCAGCAGCCAAGACCGGGGGAGCGGGGGGGCCATCAATGAGCAGTTCTTC.

This clone has more than one count but fewer than ten. Additional DNA sequences in this sample encode the identical CDR3. The genes are TRBV12-2 and TRBJ1-5. TRBV12-2 represents a pseudogene. The CDR3 consists of 16 residues. This CDR3 is CASRLARGGSNQPQHF. For the CDR3, the DNA is TGTGCAAGTCGCTTAGCGAGGGGGGGAAGCAATCAGCCCCAGCATTTT.

This clone was seen a few times. V and J are TRBV14 and TRBJ2-7; no clear D gene. There are 13 residues in the CDR3. The germline CDR1 and CDR2 sequences are SGHDN and FVKESK. V was cut by 0 bases and J by 6 bases, with 9 bases left in between. Written as DNA, the CDR3 is TGTGCCAGCAGCCAAGATCCAAGAGGCGAGCAGTACGTC. Translating it yields CASSQDPRGEQYV.

This chain uses TRBV6-6 with TRBJ2-1; tentative D call: TRBD1 (6 bases). The CDR3 has 13 amino acids. The V end was cut by 2 bases, the J end by 10 bases, with 12 bases between. Germline CDR1 is MNHNY and CDR2 is SVGAGI (reference sequence). The CDR3 region has the DNA TGTGCCAGCAGTTACGACAGGTCGGGGGAGCAGTTCTTC. Encoded protein: CASSYDRSGEQFF.

The chain couples TRBV6-4 to TRBJ1-6; the D gene is possibly TRBD1 (6 bases). Per the germline V gene, CDR1 is MRHNA and CDR2 is SNTAGT. V was trimmed by 2 bases and J by 3 bases, leaving 17 bases between them. The CDR3 runs to 18 residues. The CDR3 region is CASSDVGREGGYNSPLHF. CDR3 DNA: TGTGCCAGCAGTGACGTCGGGAGGGAGGGGGGCTATAATTCACCCCTCCACTTT.

The J gene is TRBJ1-4, the V gene TRBV5-1; D is undetermined. The V and J ends lost 0 bases and 5 bases respectively, with 14 bases between them. The CDR3 spans 16 residues. Germline CDR1 is SGHRS and CDR2 is YFSETQ. The CDR3 reads CASSLEVTDLNEKLFF. CDR3 nucleotide sequence: TGCGCCAGCAGCTTGGAGGTTACAGACCTAAATGAAAAACTGTTTTTT.

The J gene is TRBJ1-1, the V gene TRBV25-1; 9 nucleotides match TRBD1. Germline V gene sequence: CDR1 MGHDK, CDR2 SYGVNS. The J segment lost 10 bases and the V segment lost 7 bases, leaving 7 bases of the junction unmatched. The CDR3 is made up of 12 amino acids. The CDR3 sequence is CASNTGGRGAFF. For the CDR3, the DNA is TGTGCCAGCAACACAGGGGGCAGGGGAGCTTTCTTT.